These 15 T cell receptor beta chains came from one sample sequenced in a study of Graves' ophthalmopathy and Graves' hyperthyroidism. The authors amplified TCR beta CDR3 regions from RNA transcripts. HTBI primers were employed in first-round RT-PCR, then a second-round multiplex PCR followed. TCRdb called the multiplex PCR reads again in MiXCR, with one record for every CDR3 protein. This sample has a few hundred thousand distinct CDR3 sequences, with 17% found just once. Sequences were obtained from peripheral blood. The source of these receptors is an adult woman with stable Graves' hyperthyroidism.

This clonotype was counted many times. This chain joins TRBV7-2 and TRBJ2-7, with D maybe TRBD1 (5 bases). The length of the CDR3 is 16 residues. V was shortened by 1 base and J by 0 bases, with 13 bases between the two germline ends. The germline gives CDR1 SGHTA, CDR2 FQGNSA. In DNA form, the CDR3 reads TGTGCCAGCAGCTTAGTTGGGGCTACGAGCTCCTACGAGCAGTACTTC. It is translated as CASSLVGATSSYEQYF.

This clonotype was detected many times. The chain employs TRBV4-3 and TRBJ2-7; D possibly corresponds to TRBD2 (5 bases). V lost 0 bases and J lost 2, with 14 bases in between. From germline, CDR1 is LGHNA and CDR2 YSLEER. The CDR3 length is 16 residues. The CDR3 DNA is TGCGCCAGCAGCCAAGAGCGGGTACCCGTCACCTACGAGCAGTACTTC. Amino acids: CASSQERVPVTYEQYF.

The CDR3 is CASRGTLNREHF. The CDR3 nucleotides read TGTGCCAGCAGGGGGACCCTAAATCGGGAGCATTTT. The chain employs TRBV6-1 and TRBJ1-5, with D possibly TRBD1 on 5 matching bases. The germline CDR1 and CDR2 sequences are MNHNS and SASEGT. The V end was cut by 6 bases, the J end by 14 bases, with 17 bases between. The CDR3 is 12 amino acids.

This clonotype has ten or more counts. The chain uses TRBV2 and TRBJ1-5; D call uncertain. The ends were cut back, 8 bases at V and 11 bases at J, with 16 bases in the middle. Germline V gives CDR1 SNHLY, CDR2 FYNNEI. The CDR3 length is 12 residues. CDR3 nucleotides: TGTGCCAGCGGACGGGTTCCTTCAGCCCAGCATTTT. It yields the protein CASGRVPSAQHF. The full variable domain, with the rest looked up from reference TRBV2 and TRBJ1-5, is EPEVTQTPSHQVTQMGQEVILRCVPISNHLYFYWYRQILGQKVEFLVSFYNNEISEKSEIFDDQFSVERPDGSNFTLKIRSTKLEDSAMYFCASGRVPSAQHFGDGTRLSIL.

This clonotype was recorded at least ten times. This chain links TRBV28 with TRBJ2-7, with 10 bases that match TRBD1. The germline gives CDR1 MDHEN, CDR2 SYDVKM. The CDR3 runs 16 residues. V lost 6 bases and J lost 0; bases outside the gene matches: 8. CDR3 region: CASSPAGTGASYEQYF. CDR3 in DNA: TGTGCCAGCAGCCCTGCCGGGACAGGGGCCTCCTACGAGCAGTACTTC.

This clonotype has at least ten counts. The chain uses TRBV12-3 or TRBV12-4 and TRBJ2-7; D possibly matches TRBD1 or TRBD2 (7 bases each). This CDR3 comprises 15 residues. Trimming took off 4 bases at V and 0 bases at J, with 13 bases between the two ends. DNA of the CDR3: TGTGCCAGCAGTTCCACAGGGGAGGGCTCCTACGAGCAGTACTTC. It codes for CASSSTGEGSYEQYF.

This clonotype was seen only a few times. This rearrangement joins TRBV30 to TRBJ1-2; possible D gene TRBD1, 6 bases. Per the germline V gene, CDR1 is GTSNPN and CDR2 is SVGIG (reference sequence). V shed 7 bases and J shed 3 bases, with 12 bases lying between them. The CDR3 runs to 12 residues. CDR3 in DNA: TGTGCCTCCTCGGGGGCGCACTATGGCTACACCTTC. Protein: CASSGAHYGYTF.

This clonotype was counted many times. J is TRBJ2-7 and V is TRBV4-1, with D maybe TRBD2 (6 bases). This CDR3 region has 12 residues. The germline V gene encodes CDR1 MGHRA and CDR2 YSYEKL. Trimming removed 3 bases from V and 5 bases from J, with 8 bases in between. Written as DNA, the CDR3 is TGCGCCAGCAGCCAGTCGGGGGACGAGCAGTACTTC. It specifies CASSQSGDEQYF.

This clonotype was detected many times. The J gene is TRBJ1-1, the V gene TRBV27; weak D call: TRBD1 (6 bases). Germline CDR1 MNHEY, CDR2 SMNVEV (reference sequence). Trimming shortened V by 5 bases and J by 0 bases, and 16 bases separated the two germline ends. The CDR3 extends over 16 amino acids. CDR3 nucleotides: TGTGCCAGCAGTCCTACAGGGATTCCCATGAACACTGAAGCTTTCTTT. Its protein product is CASSPTGIPMNTEAFF.

The V call is TRBV2, the J call TRBJ2-5, with no clear D. The V gene lost 8 bases and the J gene lost 0 bases, with 10 bases spanning the gap. The CDR3 is 13 amino acids. Germline CDR1 reads SNHLY; CDR2 reads FYNNEI. CDR3 in amino acids: CASGRIYQETQYF. CDR3 DNA sequence: TGTGCCAGCGGCCGGATCTACCAAGAGACCCAGTACTTC. Supplemented by reference TRBV2 and TRBJ2-5, the full variable domain reads EPEVTQTPSHQVTQMGQEVILRCVPISNHLYFYWYRQILGQKVEFLVSFYNNEISEKSEIFDDQFSVERPDGSNFTLKIRSTKLEDSAMYFCASGRIYQETQYFGPGTRLLVL.

This chain joins TRBV19 and TRBJ1-5; D gene uncertain. Trimming shortened V by 10 bases and J by 3 bases, and 16 bases separated the two germline ends. The CDR3 consists of 14 residues. The germline V gene encodes CDR1 LNHDA and CDR2 SQIVND (reference sequence). CDR3 DNA: TGTGCCACCAAAACGGAGGACGCCAATCAGCCCCAGCATTTT. Protein sequence: CATKTEDANQPQHF.

This clonotype has more than one count but fewer than ten. One junction end disagrees with the germline gene, perhaps due to a read error. The chain couples TRBV29-1 to TRBJ2-4; D perhaps matches TRBD2 (6 bases). Germline V gene sequence: CDR1 SQVTM, CDR2 ANQGSEA. The CDR3 covers 17 residues. CDR3 sequence (DNA): TGCAGCGTCCTGGGACTGCCGCACCCTTTAACTGAAAACATTAAGTACTTC. This sequence encodes CSVLGLPHPLTENIKYF.

This clonotype appeared many times. The V call is TRBV19, the J call TRBJ2-7; tentatively, D is TRBD1 (7 bases). The V and J ends lost 7 bases and 2 bases respectively, with 15 bases between them. The CDR3 sequence is 14 residues long. Germline V gene data show CDR1 as LNHDA and CDR2 as SQIVND (reference sequence). For the CDR3, the DNA is TGTGCCAGTAACAGCGCAGGGGGGACCTACGAGCAGTACTTC. Its protein is CASNSAGGTYEQYF.

This clonotype was counted many times. The chain employs TRBV20-1 and TRBJ2-7, with D perhaps matching TRBD2 (6 bases). The V gene's germline CDR1 is DFQATT and CDR2 SNEGSKA (reference sequence). The length of the CDR3 is 13 residues. Trimming removed 5 bases from V and 0 bases from J, with 11 bases in between. CDR3 residues: CSAPRDFSYEQYF. In DNA, the CDR3 is TGCAGTGCTCCCCGGGACTTCTCCTACGAGCAGTACTTC.

This clonotype was seen many times. This may be a read error, as it is one base from a much larger clone. The gene calls are TRBV7-2 and TRBJ2-2, with D maybe TRBD2 (6 bases). Germline V gene sequence: CDR1 SGHTA, CDR2 FQGNSA. The CDR3 is 14 residues long. The CDR3 bases are TGTGCCAGCAGCTTATCCTTCAAAGGCGGGGAGCTGTGTTTT. Its protein product is CASSLSFKGGELCF. Looking up the rest from reference TRBV7-2 and TRBJ2-2 gives the full variable domain: GAGVSQSPSNKVTEKGKDVELRCDPISGHTALYWYRQSLGQGLEFLIYFQGNSAPDKSGLPSDRFSAERTGGSVSTLTIQRTQQEDSAVYLCASSLSFKGGELCFGEGSRLTVL.